The T cell receptor beta chain described here comes from a study of lymphopenia after photon versus proton radiotherapy. Points from the study as a whole: Post-nadir diversity loss with photons came from oligoclonal expansion, particularly CD8+ Temra cells. Photon-treated patients lost naive T cells and TCR diversity; proton-treated stayed stable. Better survival with proton therapy was suggested as possible, not demonstrated. A bigger post-nadir fall in TCR diversity correlated inversely with survival time in deceased patients.

A note on this clone: Its antigen is still unknown.

The V gene's germline CDR1 is SEHNR and CDR2 FQNEAQ (reference sequence). V dropped 5 bases and J dropped 6 bases, with 7 bases sitting between them. The CDR3 contains 12 residues. Sequenced by immunoSEQ multiplex PCR; TCRdb stores in-frame clones only, minus some. The repertoire has almost 7,500 clones, approximately 80% of them found once; the top ten carry around half. The chain links TRBV7-9 to TRBJ2-2; D is unclear. This sequence originates from a man aged 30-40 years with gastric cancer. Sample: peripheral blood, taken from a patient treated with photon-based radiotherapy. DNA of the CDR3: TGTGCCAGCAGCGAGTACTCCGGGGAGCTGTTTTTT. Translated: CASSEYSGELFF. Full variable domain (remainder filled in from reference TRBV7-9 and TRBJ2-2): DTGVSQNPRHKITKRGQNVTFRCDPISEHNRLYWYRQTLGQGPEFLTYFQNEAQLEKSRLLSDRFSAERPKGSFSTLEIQRTEQGDSAMYLCASSEYSGELFFGEGSRLTVL.